Each of the 30 T cell receptor beta chains below was sequenced from the same sample in a study of T cells in Graves' hyperthyroidism and ophthalmopathy. Amplified regions were TCR beta CDR3 sequences from RNA transcripts. The HTBI set primed first-round TCR CDR3 RT-PCR. TCRdb processed the multiplex PCR reads anew with MiXCR; each CDR3 protein has one entry. The sample contains roughly 420,000 distinct CDR3 sequences, approximately 15% of which appear only once. The material sequenced was blood. Receptor source: a woman aged 18 to 35 with Graves' hyperthyroidism.

This clonotype was seen a few times. The chain's CDR3 is CASSLTPGQHKMGTEAFF. The CDR3 DNA sequence: TGTGCCAGCAGCTTAACTCCGGGACAGCATAAGATGGGGACTGAAGCTTTCTTT. V gene TRBV7-3 combines with J gene TRBJ1-1; 7 nucleotides line up with TRBD1. CDR1 and CDR2 (germline): SGHTA, FQGTGA. This CDR3 region has 18 residues. Trimming took 0 bases from V and 5 from J; bases not matched to a gene: 15.

There are many counts of this clonotype. The chain uses TRBV5-1 and TRBJ1-1, with D hard to call. The germline CDR1 and CDR2 sequences are SGHRS and YFSETQ. The CDR3 contains 12 residues. Trimming removed 5 bases at V and 6 bases at J, with 11 bases between. The DNA of the CDR3 is TGCGCCAGCAGATTAGTGGAAGCTGAAGCTTTCTTT. It is translated as CASRLVEAEAFF.

The chain recombines TRBV6-1 with TRBJ1-1; weak D call: TRBD1 (6 bases). V gave up 6 bases and J gave up 1 base, with 15 bases separating them. The CDR3 contains 15 residues. Germline values: CDR1 MNHNS, CDR2 SASEGT. CDR3 in DNA: TGTGCCAGCAGCCTCGAGCAGACAGGGAACACTGAAGCTTTCTTT. Protein sequence: CASSLEQTGNTEAFF.

The chain recombines TRBV14 with TRBJ2-5, with D possibly being TRBD1 or TRBD2 (5 bases each). The germline gives CDR1 SGHDN, CDR2 FVKESK. This CDR3 comprises 15 residues. Trimming cost V 4 bases and J 1 base, with 13 bases left between them. The CDR3 here is CASSPAFGAQETQYF. In DNA form, the CDR3 reads TGTGCCAGCAGCCCGGCTTTCGGGGCCCAAGAGACCCAGTACTTC.

This clonotype was detected many times. The chain is built from TRBV12-3 or TRBV12-4 and TRBJ2-7; a possible D gene is TRBD2 (6 bases). CDR3 length equals 19 residues. V was clipped by 3 bases and J by 0 bases, with 24 bases between them. CDR3: CASSFTGGFRGRSSYEQYF. The CDR3 nucleotides are TGTGCCAGCAGTTTTACCGGGGGATTTAGGGGCCGAAGCTCCTACGAGCAGTACTTC.

This clonotype has a count of ten or more. The chain is built from TRBV27 and TRBJ2-7; D is perhaps TRBD1 (6 bases). CDR1 and CDR2 (germline): MNHEY, SMNVEV (reference sequence). Trimming pared 5 bases from V and 0 bases from J, leaving 14 bases between. The CDR3 runs 15 residues. The CDR3 region is CASSRPGTHSYEQYF. CDR3 nucleotide sequence: TGTGCCAGCAGTCGGCCCGGGACACACTCCTACGAGCAGTACTTC.

The chain carries TRBV7-9 and TRBJ2-5; no definite D call. Trimming removed 8 bases from V and 5 bases from J, with 3 bases in between. Germline V gene data show CDR1 as SEHNR and CDR2 as FQNEAQ (reference sequence). The CDR3 runs to 9 residues. CDR3 DNA: TGTGCCAGCGGGGAGACCCAGTACTTC. Encoded protein: CASGETQYF.

This clonotype was picked up many times. The J gene is TRBJ2-7, the V gene TRBV28; D may correspond to TRBD1 or TRBD2 (5 bases each). Germline V gene lookup returns CDR1 MDHEN and CDR2 SYDVKM. The CDR3 is 15 amino acids. The V end lost 4 bases, the J end lost 1 base, and 14 bases lay between the germline ends. CDR3 nucleotide sequence: TGTGCCAGCAGTTCAGGGACCTTTCCTTCCTACGAGCAGTACTTC. As protein: CASSSGTFPSYEQYF.

This clonotype was counted many times. The chain employs TRBV30 and TRBJ2-1; no firm D call. The ends were cut back, 0 bases at V and 3 bases at J, with 6 bases in the middle. The CDR3 is made up of 13 amino acids. The V gene's germline CDR1 is GTSNPN and CDR2 SVGIG (reference sequence). The CDR3 spells CAWSVPDYNEQFF. Here the CDR3 DNA reads TGTGCCTGGAGTGTACCTGACTACAATGAGCAGTTCTTC.

This clonotype was seen a handful of times. J is TRBJ1-1 and V is TRBV29-1; no clear D gene. This CDR3 comprises 13 residues. Trimming left V 4 bases short and J 0 bases short, with 9 bases between. Per the germline V gene, CDR1 is SQVTM and CDR2 is ANQGSEA. CDR3 protein: CSVAGNMNTEAFF. The CDR3, as DNA: TGCAGCGTTGCAGGAAACATGAACACTGAAGCTTTCTTT.

The chain carries TRBV27 and TRBJ2-7; D is possibly TRBD1 or TRBD2 (6 bases each). Germline V lookup: CDR1 MNHEY, CDR2 SMNVEV (reference sequence). The V end was cut by 5 bases, the J end by 4 bases, with 15 bases between. This CDR3 contains 14 residues. The chain's CDR3 is CASSLRGAQYEQYF. In DNA form, the CDR3 reads TGTGCCAGCAGTCTTAGGGGGGCCCAATACGAGCAGTACTTC.

V and J are TRBV30 and TRBJ1-1; 10 positions agree with TRBD1. Trimming cost V 4 bases and J 4 bases; bases outside gene matches: 6. CDR1 and CDR2 (germline): GTSNPN, SVGIG (reference sequence). The CDR3 length is 14 residues. CDR3 region: CAWTSGTGVTEAFF. The CDR3 bases are TGTGCCTGGACCTCCGGGACAGGGGTCACTGAAGCTTTCTTT.

This clonotype was seen more than once but under ten times. The rearrangement uses TRBV9 and TRBJ2-2, with D tentatively TRBD1 (5 bases). V lost 2 bases and J lost 0, with 8 bases in between. The CDR3 extends over 15 amino acids. Germline CDR1 reads SGDLS; CDR2 reads YYNGEE. CDR3 DNA: TGTGCCAGCAGCGTGTCAGGGACGAACACCGGGGAGCTGTTTTTT. As protein: CASSVSGTNTGELFF.

This clonotype has a count of ten or more. This chain joins TRBV7-2 and TRBJ2-3, with 8 bases identical to TRBD2. The CDR3 is 18 residues long. Losses at the gene ends were 7 bases for V and 3 bases for J; bases not matched to a gene: 18. Germline CDR1 SGHTA, CDR2 FQGNSA. The CDR3 region has the DNA TGTGCCAGCAACCGAGGGAGCGGGAGAGAACGGGAAACAGATACGCAGTATTTT. Residues: CASNRGSGRERETDTQYF. Full variable domain (outside the CDR3, taken from reference TRBV7-2 and TRBJ2-3): GAGVSQSPSNKVTEKGKDVELRCDPISGHTALYWYRQSLGQGLEFLIYFQGNSAPDKSGLPSDRFSAERTGGSVSTLTIQRTQQEDSAVYLCASNRGSGRERETDTQYFGPGTRLTVL.

This chain uses TRBV19 with TRBJ1-1; TRBD1 is a possible D gene (5 bases). V was trimmed by 4 bases and J by 3 bases, leaving 12 bases between them. CDR3 length: 14 amino acids. Germline lookup yields CDR1 LNHDA and CDR2 SQIVND (reference sequence). The CDR3 region is CASSRETDYTEAFF. CDR3 DNA sequence: TGTGCCAGTAGTAGAGAGACAGATTACACTGAAGCTTTCTTT.

This clonotype showed up just a few times. This may be a read error, as it is one base from a much larger clone. The rearrangement links TRBV18 to TRBJ2-4; tentatively, D is TRBD1 (6 bases). The CDR3 extends over 14 amino acids. Germline CDR1 reads KGHSH; CDR2 reads LQKENI. CDR3 bases: TGTGCCGGCTCACCACCGCCCAGGGGAAACATTCAGTACTTC. It codes for CAGSPPPRGNIQYF.

This clonotype was seen more than once but under ten times. The chain combines TRBV5-1 with TRBJ2-2; 12 positions match TRBD1. Trimming removed 2 bases from V and 5 bases from J; junction bases left unmatched: 10. The CDR3 is 18 residues long. Germline CDR1 is SGHRS and CDR2 is YFSETQ. The CDR3 DNA reads TGCGCCAGCAGCTTTCAAGGGACAGGGGGCTCGTGGACCGGGGAGCTGTTTTTT. Amino acids: CASSFQGTGGSWTGELFF.

The V gene is TRBV12-3 or TRBV12-4, the J gene TRBJ2-5, with 13 positions matching TRBD2. V shed 7 bases, J shed 5 bases, and the junction held 10 bases outside the gene matches. This CDR3 spans 16 amino acids. The CDR3 DNA is TGTGCCAGCAAACCGGGACTAGCGGGATTAGGGGAGACCCAGTACTTC. This codes for CASKPGLAGLGETQYF.

The chain has TRBV9 and TRBJ2-7, with D possibly matching TRBD2 (6 bases). This CDR3 is 14 amino acids long. Between the trimmed V and J ends, which lost 0 bases and 6 bases, there was a span of 13 bases. Per the germline V gene, CDR1 is SGDLS and CDR2 is YYNGEE. Written as DNA, the CDR3 is TGTGCCAGCAGCGTAGACGGGGGATCGAGCGAGCAGTACTTC. It specifies CASSVDGGSSEQYF.

The J gene is TRBJ2-1, the V gene TRBV6-2 or TRBV6-3; perhaps TRBD2 as D (6 bases). CDR1 MNHEY and CDR2 SVGEGT come from the germline V gene. This CDR3 comprises 12 residues. Trimming took off 5 bases at V and 10 bases at J, with 12 bases between the two ends. The CDR3 sequence: CASSSSGGEQFF. The DNA for the CDR3 is TGTGCCAGCAGTAGTAGCGGAGGGGAGCAGTTCTTC.

This chain connects TRBV19 to TRBJ2-7; 12 nucleotides agree with TRBD1. The CDR3 is made up of 13 amino acids. V dropped 9 bases and J dropped 6; count of bases not matched to a gene: 6. Germline CDR1 reads LNHDA; CDR2 reads SQIVND (reference sequence). CDR3 bases: TGTGCCAGCACCGGGACAGGGGGCAGCGAGCAGTACTTC. Its protein is CASTGTGGSEQYF. Filled out from reference TRBV19 and TRBJ2-7, the complete variable domain reads DGGITQSPKYLFRKEGQNVTLSCEQNLNHDAMYWYRQDPGQGLRLIYYSQIVNDFQKGDIAEGYSVSREKKESFPLTVTSAQKNPTAFYLCASTGTGGSEQYFGPGTRLTVT.

This clonotype appeared many times. The gene calls are TRBV4-1 and TRBJ1-2; D unclear. Germline V CDR1 and CDR2: MGHRA, YSYEKL. V was clipped by 1 base and J by 4 bases, with 10 bases between them. There are 14 residues in the CDR3. CDR3 loop: CASSQAQGGYGYTF. The DNA of the CDR3 is TGCGCCAGCAGCCAAGCACAAGGAGGCTATGGCTACACCTTC.

This clonotype was observed at least ten times. The chain carries TRBV20-1 and TRBJ1-1; TRBD1 matches 10 bases. CDR1 and CDR2 from the germline V gene are DFQATT and SNEGSKA (reference sequence). Losses at the gene ends were 4 bases for V and 5 bases for J; bases not matched to a gene: 10. The CDR3 runs 15 residues. CDR3 sequence: CSAKSGQGVETEAFF. Written as DNA, the CDR3 is TGCAGTGCTAAAAGTGGACAGGGGGTGGAGACTGAAGCTTTCTTT.

The table lists this clonotype with many counts. This CDR3 is CASSYSITSGRADEQFF. In DNA form, the CDR3 reads TGTGCCAGCAGTTACTCGATCACTAGCGGGAGGGCGGATGAGCAGTTCTTC. The chain uses TRBV6-2 or TRBV6-3 and TRBJ2-1, with 13 bases aligning to TRBD2. V shed 0 bases, J shed 8 bases, and the junction held 7 bases outside the gene matches. In germline, CDR1 is MNHEY, CDR2 SVGEGT. There are 17 residues in the CDR3.

In this sample, this clonotype turned up many times. This chain uses TRBV7-2 with TRBJ2-7, with D possibly called TRBD1 or TRBD2 (5 bases each). V dropped 5 bases and J dropped 3 bases, with 17 bases sitting between them. The CDR3 is made up of 15 amino acids. CDR1 is SGHTA, CDR2 FQGNSA, per germline. CDR3 loop: CASSRQPGGIYEQYF. The DNA of the CDR3 is TGTGCCAGCAGCCGTCAACCTGGGGGAATCTACGAGCAGTACTTC.

This clonotype was counted at least ten times. The rearrangement uses TRBV3-1 and TRBJ1-1; 8 nucleotides align to TRBD1. The ends lost 0 bases at V and 10 bases at J; junction bases unmatched: 10. There are 15 residues in the CDR3. Germline assignment: CDR1 LGHDT and CDR2 YNNKEL (reference sequence). The CDR3 reads CASSQDVTGVRGAFF. The DNA of the CDR3 is TGTGCCAGCAGCCAAGATGTGACAGGGGTAAGAGGAGCTTTCTTT. Filled out from reference TRBV3-1 and TRBJ1-1, the complete variable domain reads DTAVSQTPKYLVTQMGNDKSIKCEQNLGHDTMYWYKQDSKKFLKIMFSYNNKELIINETVPNRFSPKSPDKAHLNLHINSLELGDSAVYFCASSQDVTGVRGAFFGQGTRLTVV.

This clonotype was detected a few times. The CDR3 protein is CASSDTASGTDTQYF. The CDR3 coding sequence is TGTGCCAGCAGTGATACGGCTAGCGGCACAGATACGCAGTATTTT. The chain recombines TRBV6-4 with TRBJ2-3; tentatively, D is TRBD2 (6 bases). CDR1 and CDR2 from the germline V gene are MRHNA and SNTAGT. The CDR3 has 15 amino acids. The V end was cut by 3 bases, the J end by 1 base, with 11 bases between.

This clonotype was found a few times. In DNA, the CDR3 is TGTGCCAGCAGCTTCGAGACAGGGGCCCACGAGCAGTACTTC. Amino acid sequence: CASSFETGAHEQYF. This chain links TRBV5-6 with TRBJ2-7; 8 bases are a match to TRBD1. The germline V gene encodes CDR1 SGHDT and CDR2 YYEEEE. There are 14 residues in the CDR3. With V trimmed by 2 bases and J by 5 bases, 6 bases remained unmatched.

The table lists this clonotype with many counts. The chain carries TRBV28 and TRBJ2-5; 8 bases fit TRBD1. Germline loops: CDR1 MDHEN, CDR2 SYDVKM. The CDR3 runs to 13 residues. V was clipped by 3 bases and J by 5 bases; unmatched bases: 2. The CDR3 here is CASSFQGAETQYF. CDR3 bases: TGTGCCAGCAGTTTCCAGGGGGCGGAGACCCAGTACTTC.

As to this clonotype: A single base separates this from a much larger clone, so it may be a read error. The CDR3: CASSYSGPRGEGYTF. In DNA, the CDR3 is TGTGCCAGCAGTTACTCGGGTCCCAGGGGGGAAGGCTACACCTTC. The chain recombines TRBV6-5 with TRBJ1-2; TRBD1 matches at 7 bases. Germline V gene sequence: CDR1 MNHEY, CDR2 SVGAGI. The CDR3 sequence is 15 residues long. V lost 0 bases, J lost 8 bases, and 9 bases stayed unmatched.